This is a list of T cell receptor beta chains from one sample in a study of prognosis after radiotherapy for stage I lung cancer. TCRdb used MiXCR to reprocess the multiplex PCR reads, holding one entry per CDR3 protein. Of approximately 25,000 distinct CDR3 sequences listed, just over 40% are singletons. Source: PBMCs, taken before or after stereotactic body radiation therapy (not recorded which). These receptors were obtained from a donor aged 50 or older with non-small cell lung cancer. Both conserved end residues are part of each CDR3. Fields, in order: V gene, clone size, D gene, J gene, CDR3 DNA, CDR3 protein. The D gene is left open where the match is weak. Size tells how often a clone was seen (once, few, many) or the class of an expanded clone, and some rows leave it out.

>TRBV11-2|many|-|TRBJ2-7
TGTGCCAGCAGCCTAACGGACCTCGCGGCGGTGGAGCAGTACTTC
CASSLTDLAAVEQYF
>TRBV3-1|many|-|TRBJ2-1
TGTGCCAGCAGCCCCACCCCCGGAAGTGAGCAGTTCTTC
CASSPTPGSEQFF
>TRBV11-2|medium-sized|-|TRBJ1-1
TGTGCCAGCAGCCTTAAAATGGCCGACGTAGCTTTCTTT
CASSLKMADVAFF
>TRBV29-1|many|-|TRBJ2-2
TGCAGCGTTGGAGGGGGGGAGACCACCGGGGAGCTGTTTTTT
CSVGGGETTGELFF
>TRBV19|-|-|TRBJ2-3
TGTGCCAGTAGTCAACCGGTACACATGGGAGATACGCAGTATTTT
CASSQPVHMGDTQYF
>TRBV6-5|many|-|TRBJ2-1
TGTGCCAGCAGTTACACTAGACGCGGCTACTCCTACAATGAGCAGTTCTTC
CASSYTRRGYSYNEQFF
>TRBV19|many|-|TRBJ2-5
TGTGCCAGTAGTAGTCTTCCCCCGGGGAAGACCCAGTACTTC
CASSSLPPGKTQYF
>TRBV19|many|-|TRBJ2-4
TGTGCCAGTAGCGTGGGGCAGGGGCACATTCAGTACTTC
CASSVGQGHIQYF
>TRBV28|many|TRBD2|TRBJ2-7
TGTGCCAGCAGGGGGAGGGGTTACGAGCAGTACTTC
CASRGRGYEQYF
>TRBV2|many|-|TRBJ1-5
TGTGCCAGCAGTGGACGGCAGGGGCTTCAGCCCCAGCATTTT
CASSGRQGLQPQHF
>TRBV20-1|many|TRBD1|TRBJ2-1
TGCAGTGCTAGGAATAATCGCAGGGACAGGGAAAACTACAATGAGCAGTTCTTC
CSARNNRRDRENYNEQFF
>TRBV2|many|-|TRBJ1-6
TGTGCCAGCAGTGAGGACAGAAGGAATTCACCCCTCCACTTT
CASSEDRRNSPLHF
>TRBV5-1|medium-sized|TRBD1|TRBJ2-7
TGCGCCAGCAGCCCCTACAGGGGTGGATACGAGCAGTACTTC
CASSPYRGGYEQYF
>TRBV6-9|many|-|TRBJ2-6
TGTGCCAGCAGTTACTCCTCTAGCCCCAGCTCTGGGGCCAACGTCCTGACTTTC
CASSYSSSPSSGANVLTF
>TRBV11-3|-|TRBD1|TRBJ2-3
TGCGCCAGCAGCTTAGGCGATTTCTGGGGACAGGGCACAGATACGCAGTATTTT
CASSLGDFWGQGTDTQYF
>TRBV5-1|many|-|TRBJ2-7
TGCGCCAGCAGCCAAGGGGTCTCTACGCAAACCTACGAGCAGTACTTC
CASSQGVSTQTYEQYF
>TRBV5-4|-|-|TRBJ2-5
TGTGCCAGCAGCAGTATGGGGGAGACCCAGTACTTC
CASSSMGETQYF
>TRBV11-2|medium-sized|-|TRBJ2-7
TGTGCCAGCAGCTTATCTAGCACCCACGAGCAGTACTTC
CASSLSSTHEQYF
>TRBV20-1|-|TRBD2|TRBJ2-1
TGCAGTGCGCCGGGACTAGCTGGATCTAATGAGCAGTTCTTC
CSAPGLAGSNEQFF
>TRBV3-1|many|-|TRBJ2-3
TGTGCCAGCAGCCTAGAGGGGACAGATACGCAGTATTTT
CASSLEGTDTQYF
>TRBV15|-|-|TRBJ2-5
TGTGCCACCAGCAACACGGGGTGGGCAGAGACCCAGTACTTC
CATSNTGWAETQYF
>TRBV27|medium-sized|-|TRBJ2-7
TGTGCCAGCAGTTCCGGGTTTTACGACGAGCAGTACTTC
CASSSGFYDEQYF
>TRBV12-3/TRBV12-4|many|-|TRBJ2-1
TGTGCCAGCACCCAAGCGAGGGGGTATGAGCAGTTCTTC
CASTQARGYEQFF
>TRBV6-1|-|TRBD1|TRBJ2-7
TGTGCCAGCAGGGAGACAGGGGACGAGCAGTACTTC
CASRETGDEQYF
>TRBV27|-|-|TRBJ2-3
TGTGCCAGCGCTTCATCCCGACGCCGCACAGATACGCAGTATTTT
CASASSRRRTDTQYF
>TRBV7-9|-|-|TRBJ2-3
TGTGCCAGCAGCTCCTCCGGGAGCACAGATACGCAGTATTTT
CASSSSGSTDTQYF
>TRBV20-1|many|-|TRBJ1-1
TGCAGGTCAGGGACAACCACAGAAGCTTTCTTT
CRSGTTTEAFF
>TRBV6-1|medium-sized|-|TRBJ1-3
TGTGCCAGCAGTGGGGCGGACAGCCGATACACCATATATTTT
CASSGADSRYTIYF
>TRBV6-2/TRBV6-3|-|TRBD1|TRBJ1-2
TGTGCCTCCTCGACAGGGGGCTCAGGAGACTATGGCTACACCTTC
CASSTGGSGDYGYTF
>TRBV18|many|-|TRBJ2-7
TGTGCCAGCTCACCACTGGCTCTGGTTAACTCCGGGTACGAGCAGTACTTC
CASSPLALVNSGYEQYF